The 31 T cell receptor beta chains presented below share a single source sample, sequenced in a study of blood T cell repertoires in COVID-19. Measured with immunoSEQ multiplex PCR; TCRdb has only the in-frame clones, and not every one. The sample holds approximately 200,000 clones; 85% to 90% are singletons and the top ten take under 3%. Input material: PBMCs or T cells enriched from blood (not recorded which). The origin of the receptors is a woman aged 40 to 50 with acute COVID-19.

In DNA form, the CDR3 reads TGTGCCAGCAGCAGGGGACTATGGGATACGCAGTATTTT. Translation: CASSRGLWDTQYF. The V gene is TRBV7-2, the J gene TRBJ2-3; 7 bases are a match to TRBD2. The CDR3 extends over 13 amino acids. J lost 6 bases, V lost 5 bases, and 5 bases had no gene match. Germline CDR1 reads SGHTA; CDR2 reads FQGNSA.

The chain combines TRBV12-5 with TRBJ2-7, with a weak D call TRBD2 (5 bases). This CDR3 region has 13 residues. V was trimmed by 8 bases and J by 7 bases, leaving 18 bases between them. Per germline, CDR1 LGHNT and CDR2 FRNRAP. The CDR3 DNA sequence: TGTGCTAGTCGGTTTCGGAGCGGTCGTGAGCAGTACTTC. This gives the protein CASRFRSGREQYF.

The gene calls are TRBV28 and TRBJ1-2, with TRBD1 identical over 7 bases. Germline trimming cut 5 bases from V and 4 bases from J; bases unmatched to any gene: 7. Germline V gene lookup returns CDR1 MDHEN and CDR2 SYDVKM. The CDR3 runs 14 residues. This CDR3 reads CASSLGQSLYGYTF. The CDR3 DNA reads TGTGCCAGCAGTCTGGGACAGTCCCTCTATGGCTACACCTTC.

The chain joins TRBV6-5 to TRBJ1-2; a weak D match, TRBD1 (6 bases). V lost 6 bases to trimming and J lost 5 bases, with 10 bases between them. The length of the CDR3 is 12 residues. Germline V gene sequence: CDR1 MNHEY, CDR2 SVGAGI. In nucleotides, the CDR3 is TGTGCCAGCAGCGGACAGTCATATGGCTACACCTTC. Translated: CASSGQSYGYTF.

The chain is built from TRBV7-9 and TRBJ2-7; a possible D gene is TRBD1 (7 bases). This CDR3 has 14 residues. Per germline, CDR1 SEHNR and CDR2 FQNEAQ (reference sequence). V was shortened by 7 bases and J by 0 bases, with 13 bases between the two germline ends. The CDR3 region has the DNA TGTGCCAGCAACCCAGGGGGGAGCTCCTACGAGCAGTACTTC. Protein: CASNPGGSSYEQYF.

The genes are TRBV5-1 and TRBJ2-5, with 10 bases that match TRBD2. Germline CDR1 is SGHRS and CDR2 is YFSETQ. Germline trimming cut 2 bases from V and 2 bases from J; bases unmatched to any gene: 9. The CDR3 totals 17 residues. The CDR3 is CASSLNSGGGKQETQYF. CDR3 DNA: TGCGCCAGCAGCTTAAACAGCGGGGGGGGAAAACAAGAGACCCAGTACTTC.

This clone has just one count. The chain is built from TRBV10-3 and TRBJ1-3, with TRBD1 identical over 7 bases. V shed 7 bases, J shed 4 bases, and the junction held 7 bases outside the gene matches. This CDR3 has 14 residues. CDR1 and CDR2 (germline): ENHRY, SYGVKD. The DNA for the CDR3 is TGTGCCATCAATAACAGGGGTACGGGAAACACCATATATTTT. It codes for CAINNRGTGNTIYF.

In nucleotides, the CDR3 is TGCGCCAGCAGCCAAGAAAGCGGACAGGGGTGGTCGGAGCAGTACTTC. This gives the protein CASSQESGQGWSEQYF. The rearrangement links TRBV4-1 to TRBJ2-7; the match to TRBD1 covers 9 bases. The CDR3 length is 16 residues. CDR1 MGHRA and CDR2 YSYEKL come from the germline V gene. V was clipped by 0 bases and J by 7 bases; unmatched bases: 10.

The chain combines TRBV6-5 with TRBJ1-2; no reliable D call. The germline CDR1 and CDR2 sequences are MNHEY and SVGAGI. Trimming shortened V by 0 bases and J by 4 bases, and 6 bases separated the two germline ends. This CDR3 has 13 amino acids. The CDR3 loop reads CASSYSRIYGYTF. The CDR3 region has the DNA TGTGCCAGCAGTTACTCGCGTATCTATGGCTACACCTTC.

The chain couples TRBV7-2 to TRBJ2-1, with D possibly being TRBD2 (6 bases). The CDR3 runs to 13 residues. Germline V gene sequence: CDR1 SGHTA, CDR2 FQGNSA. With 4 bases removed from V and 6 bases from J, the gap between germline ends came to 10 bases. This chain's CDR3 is CASSWTNSNEQFF. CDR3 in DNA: TGTGCCAGCAGCTGGACTAACAGCAATGAGCAGTTCTTC.

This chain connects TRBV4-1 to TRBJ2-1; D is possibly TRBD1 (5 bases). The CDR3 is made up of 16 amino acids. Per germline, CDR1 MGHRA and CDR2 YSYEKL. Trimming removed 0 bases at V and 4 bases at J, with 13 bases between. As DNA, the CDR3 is TGCGCCAGCAGCCAAGAATTCGCCAGGGATTACAATGAGCAGTTCTTC. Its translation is CASSQEFARDYNEQFF.

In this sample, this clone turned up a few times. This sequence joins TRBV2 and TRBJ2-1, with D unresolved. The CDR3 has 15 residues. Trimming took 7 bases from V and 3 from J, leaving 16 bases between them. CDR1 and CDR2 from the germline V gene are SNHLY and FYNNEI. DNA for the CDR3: TGTGCCAGCACGCTTGATAGTCTTCTCTACAATGAGCAGTTCTTC. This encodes CASTLDSLLYNEQFF.

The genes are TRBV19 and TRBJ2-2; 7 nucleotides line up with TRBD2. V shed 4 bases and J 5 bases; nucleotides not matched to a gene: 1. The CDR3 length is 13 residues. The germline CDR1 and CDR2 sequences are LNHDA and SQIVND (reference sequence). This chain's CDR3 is CASSRGGTGELFF. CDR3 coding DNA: TGTGCCAGTAGTAGGGGGGGGACCGGGGAGCTGTTTTTT.

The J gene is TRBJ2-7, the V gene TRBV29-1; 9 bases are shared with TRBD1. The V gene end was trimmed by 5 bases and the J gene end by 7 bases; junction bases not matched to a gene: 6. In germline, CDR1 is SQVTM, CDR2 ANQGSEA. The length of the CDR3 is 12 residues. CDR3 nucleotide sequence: TGCAGCGTTAACAGGGGGCAGGGGGAGCAGTACTTC. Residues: CSVNRGQGEQYF.

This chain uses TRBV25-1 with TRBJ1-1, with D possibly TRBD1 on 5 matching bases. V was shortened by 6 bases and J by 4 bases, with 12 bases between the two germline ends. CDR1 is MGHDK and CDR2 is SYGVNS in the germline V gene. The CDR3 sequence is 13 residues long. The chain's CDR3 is CASSFRVGTEAFF. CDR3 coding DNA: TGTGCCAGCAGCTTCAGGGTTGGCACTGAAGCTTTCTTT. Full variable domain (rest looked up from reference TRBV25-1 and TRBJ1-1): EADIYQTPRYLVIGTGKKITLECSQTMGHDKMYWYQQDPGMELHLIHYSYGVNSTEKGDLSSESTVSRIRTEHFPLTLESARPSHTSQYLCASSFRVGTEAFFGQGTRLTVV.

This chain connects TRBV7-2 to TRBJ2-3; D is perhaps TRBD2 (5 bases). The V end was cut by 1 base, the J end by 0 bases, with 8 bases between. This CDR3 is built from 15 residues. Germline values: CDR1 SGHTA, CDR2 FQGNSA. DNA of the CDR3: TGTGCCAGCAGCTTAGGACGGACTAGCACAGATACGCAGTATTTT. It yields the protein CASSLGRTSTDTQYF.

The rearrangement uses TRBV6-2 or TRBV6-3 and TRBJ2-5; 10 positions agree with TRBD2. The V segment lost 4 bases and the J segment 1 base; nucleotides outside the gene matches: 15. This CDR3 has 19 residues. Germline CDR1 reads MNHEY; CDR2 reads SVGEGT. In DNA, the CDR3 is TGTGCCAGCAGTTTTCCATCGGGAGCGGGAGGGCCTATCCAAGAGACCCAGTACTTC. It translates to CASSFPSGAGGPIQETQYF.

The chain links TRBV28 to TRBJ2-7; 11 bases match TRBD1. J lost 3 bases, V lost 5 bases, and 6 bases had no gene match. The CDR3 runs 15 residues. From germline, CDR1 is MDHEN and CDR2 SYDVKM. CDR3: CASSPPGTGGYEQYF. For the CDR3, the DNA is TGTGCCAGCAGTCCTCCCGGGACAGGGGGCTACGAGCAGTACTTC.

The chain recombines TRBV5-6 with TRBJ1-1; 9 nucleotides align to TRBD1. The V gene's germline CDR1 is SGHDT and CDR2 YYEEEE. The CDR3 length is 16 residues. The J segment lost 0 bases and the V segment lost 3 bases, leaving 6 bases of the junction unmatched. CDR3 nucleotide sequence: TGTGCCAGCAGCTCCCGGGACAGGGACTTGAACACTGAAGCTTTCTTT. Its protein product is CASSSRDRDLNTEAFF.

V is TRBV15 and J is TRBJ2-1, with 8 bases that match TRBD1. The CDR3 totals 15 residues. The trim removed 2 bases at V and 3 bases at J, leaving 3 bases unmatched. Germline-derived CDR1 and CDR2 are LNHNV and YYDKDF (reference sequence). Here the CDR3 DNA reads TGTGCCACCAGCAGACAGGGGGCAGGCTACAATGAGCAGTTCTTC. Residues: CATSRQGAGYNEQFF.

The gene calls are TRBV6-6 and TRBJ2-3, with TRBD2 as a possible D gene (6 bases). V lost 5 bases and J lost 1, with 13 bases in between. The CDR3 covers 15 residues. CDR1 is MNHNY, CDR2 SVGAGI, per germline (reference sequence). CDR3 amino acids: CASSQRAPGTDTQYF. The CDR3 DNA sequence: TGTGCCAGCAGTCAGCGGGCCCCTGGCACAGATACGCAGTATTTT.

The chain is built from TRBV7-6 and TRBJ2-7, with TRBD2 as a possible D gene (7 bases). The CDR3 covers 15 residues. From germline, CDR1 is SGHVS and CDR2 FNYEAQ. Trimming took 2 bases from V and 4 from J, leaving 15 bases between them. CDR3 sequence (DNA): TGTGCCAGCAGCTTACAAGGGGGAGGGCCTTACGAGCAGTACTTC. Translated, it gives CASSLQGGGPYEQYF.

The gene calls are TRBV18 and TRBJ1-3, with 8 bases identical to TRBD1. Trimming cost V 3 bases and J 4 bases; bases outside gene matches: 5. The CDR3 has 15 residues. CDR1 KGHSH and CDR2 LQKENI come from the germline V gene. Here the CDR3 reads CASSPGQGVGNTIYF. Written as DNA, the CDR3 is TGTGCCAGCTCACCCGGACAGGGCGTGGGAAACACCATATATTTT.

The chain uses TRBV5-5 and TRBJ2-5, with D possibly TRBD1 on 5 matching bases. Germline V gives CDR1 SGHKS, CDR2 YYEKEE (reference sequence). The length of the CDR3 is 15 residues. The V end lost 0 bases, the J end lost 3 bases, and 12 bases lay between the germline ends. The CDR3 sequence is CASSLGVGVKETQYF. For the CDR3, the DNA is TGTGCCAGCAGCTTGGGGGTAGGGGTCAAAGAGACCCAGTACTTC.

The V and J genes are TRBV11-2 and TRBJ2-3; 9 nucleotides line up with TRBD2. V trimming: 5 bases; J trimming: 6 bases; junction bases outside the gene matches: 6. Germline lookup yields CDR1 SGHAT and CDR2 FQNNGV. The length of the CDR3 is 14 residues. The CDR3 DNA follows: TGTGCCAGCAGCCCTCGACTAGCGGCCGATACGCAGTATTTT. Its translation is CASSPRLAADTQYF.

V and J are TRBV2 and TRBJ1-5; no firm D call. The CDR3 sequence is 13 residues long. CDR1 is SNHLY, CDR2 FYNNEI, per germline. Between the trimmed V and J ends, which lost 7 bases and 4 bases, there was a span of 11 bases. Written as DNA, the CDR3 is TGTGCCAGCAAGATACCCGCGAATCAGCCCCAGCATTTT. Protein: CASKIPANQPQHF.

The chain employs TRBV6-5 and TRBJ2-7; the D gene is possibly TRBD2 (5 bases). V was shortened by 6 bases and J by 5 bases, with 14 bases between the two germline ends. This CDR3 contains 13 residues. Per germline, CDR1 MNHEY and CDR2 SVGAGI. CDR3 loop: CASRRDKSDEQYF. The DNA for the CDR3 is TGTGCCAGCAGGAGGGATAAGTCGGACGAGCAGTACTTC.

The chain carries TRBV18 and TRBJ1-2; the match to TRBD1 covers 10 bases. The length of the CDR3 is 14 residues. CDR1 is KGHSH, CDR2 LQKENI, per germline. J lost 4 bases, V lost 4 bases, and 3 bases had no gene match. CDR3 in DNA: TGTGCCAGCTCACTAAGGGACAGGGGCTATGGCTACACCTTC. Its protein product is CASSLRDRGYGYTF.

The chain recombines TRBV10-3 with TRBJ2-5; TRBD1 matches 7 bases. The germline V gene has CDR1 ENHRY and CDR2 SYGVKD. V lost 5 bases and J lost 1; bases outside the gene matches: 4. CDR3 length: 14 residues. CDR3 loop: CAISTGVPQETQYF. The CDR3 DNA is TGTGCCATCAGTACAGGGGTCCCCCAAGAGACCCAGTACTTC.

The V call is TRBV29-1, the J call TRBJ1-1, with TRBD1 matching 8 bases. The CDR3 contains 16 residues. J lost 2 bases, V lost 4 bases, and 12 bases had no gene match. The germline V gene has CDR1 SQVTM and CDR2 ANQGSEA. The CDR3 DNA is TGCAGCGTTGGCGGAACCAGGACAGGGAGCAACACTGAAGCTTTCTTT. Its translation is CSVGGTRTGSNTEAFF.

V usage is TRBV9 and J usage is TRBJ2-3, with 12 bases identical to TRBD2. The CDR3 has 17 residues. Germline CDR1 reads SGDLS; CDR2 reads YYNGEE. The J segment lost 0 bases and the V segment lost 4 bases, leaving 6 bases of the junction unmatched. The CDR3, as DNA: TGTGCCAGCAGCCCCCGGACTAGCGGGGCTAGCACAGATACGCAGTATTTT. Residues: CASSPRTSGASTDTQYF.